The 18 T cell receptor beta chains below were found in one sample sequenced in a study of blood T cell repertoires in COVID-19. Data came from immunoSEQ multiplex PCR; TCRdb stores just in-frame clones and leaves some out. The repertoire consists of 200,000 to 300,000 clones, with more than 70% occurring once and the leading ten covering about 2.3%. The source material was PBMCs or T cells enriched from blood (not recorded which). The receptor set was obtained from a woman in her 40s with acute COVID-19.

Comment on this clone: One end of the junction does not line up with germline, which may come from a read error. This sequence joins TRBV30 and TRBJ2-3; D is possibly TRBD2 (5 bases). From germline, CDR1 is GTSNPN and CDR2 SVGIG (reference sequence). There are 11 residues in the CDR3. CDR3: CAWSVLAAWDF. CDR3 bases: TGTGCCTGGAGTGTCCTAGCCGCCTGGGATTTT.

The chain employs TRBV3-1 (or the pseudogene TRBV3-2) and TRBJ2-3; 8 bases agree with TRBD1. The CDR3 covers 17 residues. From germline, CDR1 is LGHDT and CDR2 YNNKEL (reference sequence). Losses at the gene ends were 4 bases for V and 0 bases for J; bases not matched to a gene: 9. The CDR3 protein is CASSLYGQGWSTDTQYF. The DNA for the CDR3 is TGTGCCAGCAGCCTTTACGGACAGGGTTGGAGCACAGATACGCAGTATTTT.

This rearrangement joins TRBV7-2 to TRBJ1-1; no clear D gene. The germline V gene has CDR1 SGHTA and CDR2 FQGNSA. This CDR3 region has 14 residues. The V and J ends lost 3 bases and 4 bases respectively, with 12 bases between them. The CDR3 is CASSLVLGSTEAFF. CDR3 coding DNA: TGTGCCAGCAGCTTGGTTTTGGGGAGCACTGAAGCTTTCTTT.

The sample holds a few counts of this clone. This rearrangement joins TRBV7-8 to TRBJ2-1, with 9 bases that match TRBD1. This CDR3 is 15 amino acids long. In germline, CDR1 is SGHVS, CDR2 FQNEAQ. V gave up 5 bases and J gave up 8 bases; unmatched junction bases: 10. The CDR3 region is CASSPTGGSSDEQFF. In nucleotides, the CDR3 is TGTGCCAGCAGCCCCACAGGGGGCTCGAGCGATGAGCAGTTCTTC.

The chain employs TRBV7-6 and TRBJ1-5; D is unresolved. Trimming left V 3 bases short and J 5 bases short, with 20 bases between. Per germline, CDR1 SGHVS and CDR2 FNYEAQ. This CDR3 is built from 17 residues. DNA of the CDR3: TGTGCCAGCAGCTTGGGAAGATTGGGGAAGAGGGATCAGCCCCAGCATTTT. It encodes CASSLGRLGKRDQPQHF.

CDR3 in DNA: TGTGCTAGCGGGAGGGCCCCTTCCTACGAGCAGTACGTC. Its translation: CASGRAPSYEQYV. The chain is built from TRBV5-6 and TRBJ2-7, with 11 bases fitting TRBD2. Germline V CDR1 and CDR2: SGHDT, YYEEEE. The CDR3 is made up of 13 amino acids.

As for this clone: This sample includes further DNA sequences coding for the same CDR3. The chain employs TRBV18 and TRBJ1-2; D not resolved. Trimming took 3 bases from V and 2 from J, leaving 7 bases between them. Germline CDR1 KGHSH, CDR2 LQKENI. The length of the CDR3 is 13 residues. The CDR3 sequence: CASSPGPNYGYTF. The CDR3 nucleotides are TGTGCCAGCTCACCGGGCCCCAACTATGGCTACACCTTC.

This clone was counted once. V is TRBV9 and J is TRBJ2-3; maybe TRBD2 (6 bases). CDR1 and CDR2 (germline): SGDLS, YYNGEE. This CDR3 has 14 residues. V was shortened by 0 bases and J by 5 bases, with 10 bases between the two germline ends. The CDR3 loop is CASSVGRVQDTQYF. The CDR3 DNA reads TGTGCCAGCAGCGTAGGGAGGGTTCAAGATACGCAGTATTTT.

J is TRBJ2-3 and V is TRBV27; 9 positions agree with TRBD2. Per germline, CDR1 MNHEY and CDR2 SMNVEV (reference sequence). V lost 3 bases to trimming and J lost 4 bases; unmatched junction nucleotides: 11. This CDR3 comprises 17 residues. The CDR3 loop is CASSFFGAGGIADTQYF. The DNA of the CDR3 is TGTGCCAGCAGTTTTTTCGGAGCGGGAGGTATCGCAGATACGCAGTATTTT.

The gene calls are TRBV27 and TRBJ2-1; TRBD1 matches 9 bases. The junction had 9 bases not matched to a gene; V was cut back by 6 bases and J by 6 bases. Germline CDR1 reads MNHEY; CDR2 reads SMNVEV (reference sequence). The CDR3 extends over 15 amino acids. The CDR3: CASRFGQGIFNEQFF. In DNA, the CDR3 is TGTGCCAGCAGATTCGGACAGGGGATATTCAATGAGCAGTTCTTC.

With regard to this clone: In the same sample, other DNA sequences code for this CDR3. V is TRBV5-1 and J is TRBJ1-4; 8 bases line up with TRBD1. The germline V gene has CDR1 SGHRS and CDR2 YFSETQ. Trimming at V came to 2 bases and at J to 8 bases, leaving 5 bases not matched to a gene. The CDR3 consists of 14 residues. CDR3 residues: CASSFQGAGEKLFF. The DNA for the CDR3 is TGCGCCAGCAGCTTCCAGGGGGCAGGGGAAAAACTGTTTTTT.

V is TRBV12-1 and J is TRBJ2-7; TRBD1 is the table's D call, not checked against the DNA. TRBV12-1 is recorded as a pseudogene. The CDR3 spans 16 residues. CDR3 DNA sequence: TGTGCCAGCAGCTTTTACCGGGACGGAGAGGGGGACGAGCAGTACTTC. Amino acids: CASSFYRDGEGDEQYF.

Comments on this clone: The same CDR3 is also encoded by other DNA sequences in this sample. V gene TRBV12-3 or TRBV12-4 combines with J gene TRBJ1-2; D unresolved. Trimming stripped 1 base from V and 6 bases from J, with 3 bases between. This CDR3 contains 11 residues. The CDR3 nucleotides read TGTGCCAGCAGTTTAGGGCATGGCTACACCTTC. This translates into CASSLGHGYTF.

The chain recombines TRBV3-1 (or the pseudogene TRBV3-2) with TRBJ1-1; 7 nucleotides align to TRBD1. The germline V gene has CDR1 LGHDT and CDR2 YNNKEL (reference sequence). This CDR3 region has 12 residues. V lost 4 bases and J lost 13; bases outside the gene matches: 9. CDR3: CASSPRQGKGFF. In DNA, the CDR3 is TGTGCCAGCAGCCCCCGACAGGGAAAAGGTTTCTTT.

The V gene is TRBV25-1, the J gene TRBJ1-4; D unresolved. V lost 2 bases and J 8 bases, leaving 12 bases between the germline ends. This CDR3 is built from 14 residues. Germline assignment: CDR1 MGHDK and CDR2 SYGVNS. CDR3 residues: CASSEGGRREKLFF. The CDR3 DNA reads TGTGCCAGCAGTGAAGGCGGGCGCCGGGAAAAACTGTTTTTT.

This clone was counted only a few times. V is TRBV2 and J is TRBJ2-4; the D gene is possibly TRBD2 (6 bases). V shed 9 bases and J shed 1 base, with 13 bases lying between them. This CDR3 comprises 14 residues. Germline-derived CDR1 and CDR2 are SNHLY and FYNNEI. The CDR3 protein is CASSLAGAKNIQYF. In DNA, the CDR3 is TGTGCCAGTTCTCTCGCGGGGGCCAAAAACATTCAGTACTTC.

The J gene is TRBJ2-7, the V gene TRBV7-2; possible D gene TRBD2, 6 bases. Germline V gives CDR1 SGHTA, CDR2 FQGNSA. V was clipped by 6 bases and J by 6 bases, with 12 bases between them. The CDR3 runs 12 residues. CDR3 sequence reads: CASRGDSSEQYF. CDR3 in DNA: TGTGCCAGCAGAGGGGACTCTAGCGAGCAGTACTTC.

The rearrangement links TRBV3-1 (or the pseudogene TRBV3-2) to TRBJ1-6; D unresolved. V lost 7 bases, J lost 2 bases, and 9 bases lay in between. Germline-derived CDR1 and CDR2 are LGHDT and YNNKEL (reference sequence). The CDR3 length is 14 residues. For the CDR3, the DNA is TGTGCCAGCAACCCCAGGACCTATAATTCACCCCTCCACTTT. It encodes CASNPRTYNSPLHF.